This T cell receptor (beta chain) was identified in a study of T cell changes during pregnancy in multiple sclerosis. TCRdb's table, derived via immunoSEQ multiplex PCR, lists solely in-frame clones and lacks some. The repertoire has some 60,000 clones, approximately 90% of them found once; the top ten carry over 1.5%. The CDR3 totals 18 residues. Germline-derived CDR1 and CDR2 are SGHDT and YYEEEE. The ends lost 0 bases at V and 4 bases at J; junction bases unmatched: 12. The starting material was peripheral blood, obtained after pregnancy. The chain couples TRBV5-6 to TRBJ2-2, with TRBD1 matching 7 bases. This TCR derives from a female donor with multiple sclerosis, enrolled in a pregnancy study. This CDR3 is CASSLVRDRFSSTGELFF. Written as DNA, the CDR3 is TGTGCCAGCAGCTTGGTCCGGGACAGATTTTCTAGCACCGGGGAGCTGTTTTTT.